This T cell receptor beta chain stems from a study of cytomegalovirus exposure and HLA in healthy donors. Assay: immunoSEQ multiplex PCR; the TCRdb copy retains only in-frame clones and omits some. There are 70,000 to 75,000 clones in the sample; roughly 93% occur only once, and 3.2% lies in the top ten. Overall study results and limits: Reports credit the classifier with highly specific, highly sensitive diagnosis of cytomegalovirus status.

Worth noting for this clone: The antigen is unknown.

The donors belonged to the roughly 110-subject validation cohort, separate from the approximately 670-subject first cohort. Germline assignment: CDR1 SGHRS and CDR2 YFSETQ. V lost 4 bases, J lost 0 bases, and 8 bases lay in between. This CDR3 region has 15 residues. The specimen sequenced was PBMCs. This sequence was found in a woman aged 18 to 35 in good health and CMV-seropositive. The chain recombines TRBV5-1 with TRBJ2-6; tentative D call: TRBD1 (5 bases). The CDR3 nucleotides read TGCGCCAGCAGCCCAGGGAACTCTGGGGCCAACGTCCTGACTTTC. It specifies CASSPGNSGANVLTF.